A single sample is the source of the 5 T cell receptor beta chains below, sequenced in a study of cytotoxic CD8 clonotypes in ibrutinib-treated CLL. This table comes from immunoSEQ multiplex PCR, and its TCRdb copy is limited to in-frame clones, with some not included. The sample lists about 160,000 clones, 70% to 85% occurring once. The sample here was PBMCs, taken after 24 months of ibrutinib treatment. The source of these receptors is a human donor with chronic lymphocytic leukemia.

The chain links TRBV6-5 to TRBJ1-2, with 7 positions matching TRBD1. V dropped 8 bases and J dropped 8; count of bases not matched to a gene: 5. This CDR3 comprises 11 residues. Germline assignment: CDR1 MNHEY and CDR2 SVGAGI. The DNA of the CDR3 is TGTGCCAGCTCCCAGGGGGGCGGCTACACCTTC. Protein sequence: CASSQGGGYTF.

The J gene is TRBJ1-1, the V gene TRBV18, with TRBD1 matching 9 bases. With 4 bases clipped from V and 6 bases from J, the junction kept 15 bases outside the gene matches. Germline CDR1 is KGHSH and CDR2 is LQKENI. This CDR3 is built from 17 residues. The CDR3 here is CASSRTGENGPKPEAFF. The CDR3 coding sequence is TGTGCCAGCTCACGGACAGGGGAAAATGGCCCGAAACCTGAAGCTTTCTTT.

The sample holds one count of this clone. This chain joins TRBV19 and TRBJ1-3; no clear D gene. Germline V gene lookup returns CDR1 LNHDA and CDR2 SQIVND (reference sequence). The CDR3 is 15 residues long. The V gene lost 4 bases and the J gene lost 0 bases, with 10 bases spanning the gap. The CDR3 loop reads CASSTGSPSGNTIYF. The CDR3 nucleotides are TGTGCCAGTAGTACGGGGAGTCCCTCTGGAAACACCATATATTTT.

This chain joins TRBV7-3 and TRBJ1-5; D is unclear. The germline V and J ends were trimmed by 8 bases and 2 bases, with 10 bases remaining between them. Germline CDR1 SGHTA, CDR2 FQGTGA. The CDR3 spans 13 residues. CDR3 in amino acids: CASSRDGNQPQHF. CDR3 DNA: TGTGCCAGCTCGAGGGATGGCAATCAGCCCCAGCATTTT.

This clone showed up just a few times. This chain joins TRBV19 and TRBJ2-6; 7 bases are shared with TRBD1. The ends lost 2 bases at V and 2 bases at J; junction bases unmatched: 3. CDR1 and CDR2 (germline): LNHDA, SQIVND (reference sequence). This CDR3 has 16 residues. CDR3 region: CASSITGAAGANVLTF. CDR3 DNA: TGTGCCAGTAGTATAACAGGGGCCGCTGGGGCCAACGTCCTGACTTTC.